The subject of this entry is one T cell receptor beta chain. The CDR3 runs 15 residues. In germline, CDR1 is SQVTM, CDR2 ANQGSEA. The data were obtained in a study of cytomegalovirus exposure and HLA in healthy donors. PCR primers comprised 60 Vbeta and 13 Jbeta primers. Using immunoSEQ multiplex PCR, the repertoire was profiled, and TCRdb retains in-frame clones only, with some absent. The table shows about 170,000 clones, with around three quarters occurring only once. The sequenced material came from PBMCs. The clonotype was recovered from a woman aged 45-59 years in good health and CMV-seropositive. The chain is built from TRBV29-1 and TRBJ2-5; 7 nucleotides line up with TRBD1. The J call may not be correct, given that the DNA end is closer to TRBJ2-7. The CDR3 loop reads CSVAAPPGQWYEQYF. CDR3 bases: TGCAGCGTTGCCGCACCCCCGGGACAGTGGTACGAGCAGTACTTC.